The present entry profiles one T cell receptor beta chain with its context. The data originate from a study of blood T cell repertoires in COVID-19. In the study overall: Samples representing acute and convalescent COVID-19 were sourced from the United States, Italy and Spain. From T cells, B-cell-depleted T cells, or PBMCs came the material, which was cDNA or gDNA.

This CDR3 is built from 15 residues. Germline trimming cut 4 bases from V and 4 bases from J; bases unmatched to any gene: 5. Germline V CDR1 and CDR2: SGHTS, YDEGEE. In the original workflow: The authors estimated nucleated cell counts from reference gene primer amplification. TCRdb's table, derived via immunoSEQ multiplex PCR, lists solely in-frame clones and lacks some. V and J calls and clone size come straight from that table; D and trimming were deduced from the DNA. The table records some 250,000 clones, 88% of them present only once. The V and J genes are TRBV5-8 and TRBJ2-5; 12 positions match TRBD1. This TCR was recovered from a woman aged 40 to 55 who had recovered from COVID-19. Material: peripheral blood. CDR3 nucleotides: TGTGCCAGCAGCCCGGGGACAGGGGGCGCAGAGACCCAGTACTTC. Translating it yields CASSPGTGGAETQYF.